In this sample, the clone carrying this T cell receptor beta chain turned up many times. The sample belongs to a study of CD8+CD57+ T cells in acquired aplastic anemia. Study summary: Sorted CD4+ and CD8+ cells yielded DNA averaging around 3.5 ug.

TCR beta VDJ combinations and CDR3 sequences were profiled from genomic DNA. TCRdb passed the reads through MiXCR, listing each CDR3 protein once. The data contain roughly 180,000 distinct CDR3 sequences, more than 60% of them singletons. Selection for sequencing was limited to patients who had shown CD8+CD57+ cell expansion by flow cytometry. The CDR3 sequence is 16 residues long. With 2 bases removed from V and 1 base from J, the gap between germline ends came to 14 bases. Germline CDR1 is MNHNS and CDR2 is SASEGT. The clonotype was recovered from a human donor with aplastic anemia. The sequenced material came from sorted CD4+, CD8+, or CD8+CD57+ T cells (not recorded which) from PBMCs. The genes are TRBV6-1 and TRBJ1-1; D is perhaps TRBD1 (6 bases). CDR3 sequence (DNA): TGTGCCAGCAGTGAAAAGCGGGGGGCGGGGAACACTGAAGCTTTCTTT. Its translation: CASSEKRGAGNTEAFF.